Shown below are 10 T cell receptor beta chains from a single sample sequenced in a study of CD8+ T cells in alopecia areata (dated by TCRdb to 2017 to 2018). The library was prepared using the immunoSEQ multiplex PCR assay. RNA was extracted from all samples and reverse transcribed into cDNA, which served as template for TCR sequencing. The table comes from immuneACCESS by way of TCRdb, which keeps in-frame sequences with V and J called. Part of the clones is missing from these tables; in studies checked, under half for an unresolved V gene and the rest for unknown reasons. The sample has 150,000 to 200,000 clones on record, 60% of them singletons. The top ten clones comprise approximately 0.97% of the sample. In the paper's terms, the time point label means: 20 to 30 weeks on oral tofacitinib. The treatment or condition label on this specimen signifies: oral pan-JAK inhibitor, 5-10 mg twice daily.

The source material was CD4+ T cells sorted from blood, sampled at week 24, from a patient treated with tofacitinib. Receptor source: a human donor with alopecia areata.

This chain joins TRBV29-1 and TRBJ2-5; D is undetermined. This CDR3 has 12 amino acids. V lost 3 bases and J 3 bases, leaving 8 bases between the germline ends. The V gene's germline CDR1 is SQVTM and CDR2 ANQGSEA. CDR3 bases: TGCAGCGTTGATATTTATAAAGAGACCCAGTACTTC. Translated: CSVDIYKETQYF.

The table lists this clone with a few counts. The chain uses TRBV11-2 and TRBJ2-7, with 9 bases identical to TRBD1. Germline CDR1 reads SGHAT; CDR2 reads FQNNGV. The V segment lost 5 bases and the J segment 1 base; nucleotides outside the gene matches: 6. CDR3 length: 15 residues. Here the CDR3 DNA reads TGTGCCAGCAGCCTCACAGGGGGCGCTTCCTACGAGCAGTACTTC. The encoded protein is CASSLTGGASYEQYF.

This rearrangement joins TRBV5-6 to TRBJ2-3, with D unresolved. This CDR3 has 14 amino acids. CDR1 and CDR2 (germline): SGHDT, YYEEEE. V was pared by 0 bases and J by 5 bases, with 10 bases between. CDR3 loop: CASSLASRRDTQYF. CDR3 coding DNA: TGTGCCAGCAGCTTGGCATCGCGTCGAGATACGCAGTATTTT.

The rearrangement uses TRBV29-1 and TRBJ2-5; 7 nucleotides agree with TRBD1. The germline gives CDR1 SQVTM, CDR2 ANQGSEA. The length of the CDR3 is 12 residues. This CDR3 reads CAIQGTQETQYF. In DNA, the CDR3 is TGCGCCATACAGGGGACCCAAGAGACCCAGTACTTC.

The chain uses TRBV9 and TRBJ1-4; no firm D call. Trimming removed 3 bases from V and 5 bases from J, with 11 bases in between. This CDR3 comprises 14 residues. Germline V gene data show CDR1 as SGDLS and CDR2 as YYNGEE. The DNA for the CDR3 is TGTGCCAGCAGCGCGCAGGTATCCAATGAAAAACTGTTTTTT. Protein sequence: CASSAQVSNEKLFF.

Details on this clone: The same CDR3 arises from other DNA sequences in this sample as well. The rearrangement links TRBV30 to TRBJ1-1, with D possibly being TRBD1 (5 bases). The CDR3 totals 14 residues. Trimming pared 0 bases from V and 2 bases from J, leaving 10 bases between. Germline values: CDR1 GTSNPN, CDR2 SVGIG (reference sequence). Written as DNA, the CDR3 is TGTGCCTGGAGTGTTCGACAGCCAAACACTGAAGCTTTCTTT. Its protein product is CAWSVRQPNTEAFF.

This chain joins TRBV5-1 and TRBJ1-3, with TRBD1 as a possible D gene (5 bases). This CDR3 spans 15 amino acids. The germline CDR1 and CDR2 sequences are SGHRS and YFSETQ. The ends were cut back, 0 bases at V and 0 bases at J, with 7 bases in the middle. This CDR3 is CASSLGQFSGNTIYF. The CDR3 DNA reads as TGCGCCAGCAGCTTGGGACAGTTCTCTGGAAACACCATATATTTT.

The chain carries TRBV7-2 and TRBJ1-1; 9 bases match TRBD1. The CDR3 loop spans 16 amino acids. Germline trimming cut 5 bases from V and 4 bases from J; bases unmatched to any gene: 11. CDR1 is SGHTA, CDR2 FQGNSA, per germline. The CDR3 reads CASSLRDRAFGTEAFF. The CDR3 region has the DNA TGTGCCAGCAGCCTCCGGGACAGGGCCTTTGGCACTGAAGCTTTCTTT.

The rearrangement joins TRBV29-1 to TRBJ1-1; D is unresolved. The ends were cut back, 3 bases at V and 1 base at J, with 12 bases in the middle. The length of the CDR3 is 14 residues. The germline CDR1 and CDR2 sequences are SQVTM and ANQGSEA. The CDR3 DNA reads TGCAGCGTTGATATCGGGGTCGGGAACACTGAAGCTTTCTTT. Its translation: CSVDIGVGNTEAFF.

The chain combines TRBV15 with TRBJ2-1, with D possibly called TRBD1 or TRBD2 (6 bases each). Trimming left V 1 base short and J 8 bases short, with 15 bases between. From germline, CDR1 is LNHNV and CDR2 YYDKDF (reference sequence). The CDR3 has 15 amino acids. The CDR3 is CATSRATSGEDEQFF. The CDR3 DNA follows: TGTGCCACCAGCAGAGCGACCTCAGGGGAGGATGAGCAGTTCTTC.